This entry features one T cell receptor (beta chain) sequence. Per the study methods: Estimated nucleated cell counts came from reference gene primer amplification. Measured with immunoSEQ multiplex PCR; TCRdb has only the in-frame clones, and not every one. V and J calls and clone size follow that table, whereas D and trimming were derived from the DNA. The data contain 200,000 to 250,000 clones, 75% to 90% of them singletons. This sample is part of a study of blood T cell repertoires in COVID-19. Study in general: The United States, Italy and Spain were the sources of the acute and convalescent COVID-19 samples. Sources were T cells, B-cell-depleted T cells, or PBMCs; the material itself was cDNA or gDNA.

Recruited during active infection, patients (from Seattle) were subsequently followed longitudinally. Germline lookup yields CDR1 MNHEY and CDR2 SMNVEV (reference sequence). The CDR3 has 16 amino acids. Trimming cost V 3 bases and J 4 bases, with 18 bases left between them. This rearrangement joins TRBV27 to TRBJ1-2, with D possibly being TRBD1 (5 bases). The clonotype originates from a woman older than 75 with COVID-19, enrolled during active disease. Sequenced material: peripheral blood. The chain's CDR3 is CASSLGIGGAFYGYTF. Written as DNA, the CDR3 is TGTGCCAGCAGTTTGGGGATCGGAGGGGCCTTCTATGGCTACACCTTC.